This T cell receptor beta chain was identified in a study of blood T cell repertoires in COVID-19. Overall study: Sites across the United States, Italy and Spain contributed samples from acute and convalescent COVID-19. Nucleic acid was either cDNA or gDNA, and it came from T cells, B-cell-depleted T cells, or PBMCs.

As processed by the authors: Amplification with reference gene primers provided the estimates of nucleated cell counts. This table comes from immunoSEQ multiplex PCR, and its TCRdb copy is limited to in-frame clones, with some not included. D and trimming come from the DNA, and the V and J calls and clone size come from that table. The repertoire holds 100,000 to 120,000 clones, with 85% as singletons. From germline, CDR1 is MNHEY and CDR2 SMNVEV (reference sequence). CDR3 size: 14 residues. V shed 3 bases and J shed 5 bases, with 13 bases lying between them. The sequenced material came from peripheral blood. The sequence came from a human donor in a cohort sampled during active COVID-19. The chain recombines TRBV27 with TRBJ1-1, with D possibly being TRBD1 (6 bases). CDR3 in DNA: TGTGCCAGCAGTTTGGGTGTTCAGGGGACTGAAGCTTTCTTT. It encodes CASSLGVQGTEAFF.